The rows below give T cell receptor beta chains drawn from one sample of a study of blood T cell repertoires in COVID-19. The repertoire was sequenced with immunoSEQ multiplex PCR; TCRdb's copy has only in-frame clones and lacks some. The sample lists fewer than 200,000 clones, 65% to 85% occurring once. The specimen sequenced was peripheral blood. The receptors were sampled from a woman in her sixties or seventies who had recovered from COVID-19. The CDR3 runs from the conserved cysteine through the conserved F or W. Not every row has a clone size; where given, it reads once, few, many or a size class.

CDR3aa: CASSTVYTLLNTEAFF; v_gene: TRBV19; j_gene: TRBJ1-1; abundance: -
CDR3aa: CASSPAPGLQQYF; v_gene: TRBV12-3/TRBV12-4; j_gene: TRBJ2-7; abundance: -
CDR3aa: CASSSTPTEYGYTF; v_gene: TRBV5-1; j_gene: TRBJ1-2; abundance: -
CDR3aa: CASSQGGETEAFF; v_gene: TRBV3-1/TRBV3-2; j_gene: TRBJ1-1; abundance: -
CDR3aa: CAIQETGGTPLHF; v_gene: TRBV6-6; j_gene: TRBJ1-6; abundance: once
CDR3aa: CASSPGLGNQPQHF; v_gene: TRBV18; j_gene: TRBJ1-5; abundance: -
CDR3aa: CASSIDAGVGNTIYF; v_gene: TRBV19; j_gene: TRBJ1-3; abundance: -
CDR3aa: CATRGRVGQPQHF; v_gene: TRBV19; j_gene: TRBJ1-5; abundance: -
CDR3aa: CASSLVRGLALDEQFF; v_gene: TRBV5-1; j_gene: TRBJ2-1; abundance: -
CDR3aa: CAWTSRNRNSYEQYF; v_gene: TRBV30; j_gene: TRBJ2-7; abundance: few
CDR3aa: CASSHSLTDTQYF; v_gene: TRBV7-3; j_gene: TRBJ2-3; abundance: -
CDR3aa: CASSRERDQPQHF; v_gene: TRBV18; j_gene: TRBJ1-5; abundance: -
CDR3aa: CAWSRRMSGANVLTF; v_gene: TRBV30; j_gene: TRBJ2-6; abundance: -
CDR3aa: CASSPRGTNEKLFF; v_gene: TRBV18; j_gene: TRBJ1-4; abundance: -